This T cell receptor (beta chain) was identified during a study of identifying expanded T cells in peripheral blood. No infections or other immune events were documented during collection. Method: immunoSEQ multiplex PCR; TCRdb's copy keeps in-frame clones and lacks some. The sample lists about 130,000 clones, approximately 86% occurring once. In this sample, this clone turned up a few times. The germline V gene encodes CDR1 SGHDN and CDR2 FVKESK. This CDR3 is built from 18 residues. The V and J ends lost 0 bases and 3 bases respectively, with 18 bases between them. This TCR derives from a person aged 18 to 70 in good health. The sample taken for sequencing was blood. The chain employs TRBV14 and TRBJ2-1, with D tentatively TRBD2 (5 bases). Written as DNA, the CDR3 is TGTGCCAGCAGCCAAGAAAGAGGGTGGGCACAATTCTACAATGAGCAGTTCTTC. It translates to CASSQERGWAQFYNEQFF.